This T cell receptor (beta chain) was obtained from a study of beta chain features in type 1 diabetes. The study, taken as a whole, reports: A moderate, significant TCRB CDR3 shortening appeared in type 1 diabetes across four CD4+ subsets. In comparison with healthy donors, patients had naive, central memory and Treg TCRB repertoires that appeared more similar. Junctions at VDJ sites from type 1 diabetes patients had fewer insertions and more deletions. HLA influence on TCRB rearrangement stayed unresolved here.

Reverse transcription of all isolated RNA meant that expressed TCRB transcripts were sequenced. The method was immunoSEQ multiplex PCR; TCRdb's version includes in-frame clones alone and lacks a portion of them. The sample has hundreds of thousands of clones, about 12% seen once. Germline V gene data show CDR1 as SGHAT and CDR2 as FQNNGV. This CDR3 region has 15 residues. V was pared by 7 bases and J by 4 bases, with 5 bases of the junction left unmatched. Turning to this clone: Its matching antigen is unknown.

The source material was naive CD4+ T cells from blood. The TCR sequence derives from a young woman with type 1 diabetes. V and J are TRBV11-2 and TRBJ2-3; TRBD2 agrees at 13 bases. The CDR3 DNA reads TGTGCCAGCAACCTACTAGCGGGGGGGCCAGATACGCAGTATTTT. The encoded protein is CASNLLAGGPDTQYF.